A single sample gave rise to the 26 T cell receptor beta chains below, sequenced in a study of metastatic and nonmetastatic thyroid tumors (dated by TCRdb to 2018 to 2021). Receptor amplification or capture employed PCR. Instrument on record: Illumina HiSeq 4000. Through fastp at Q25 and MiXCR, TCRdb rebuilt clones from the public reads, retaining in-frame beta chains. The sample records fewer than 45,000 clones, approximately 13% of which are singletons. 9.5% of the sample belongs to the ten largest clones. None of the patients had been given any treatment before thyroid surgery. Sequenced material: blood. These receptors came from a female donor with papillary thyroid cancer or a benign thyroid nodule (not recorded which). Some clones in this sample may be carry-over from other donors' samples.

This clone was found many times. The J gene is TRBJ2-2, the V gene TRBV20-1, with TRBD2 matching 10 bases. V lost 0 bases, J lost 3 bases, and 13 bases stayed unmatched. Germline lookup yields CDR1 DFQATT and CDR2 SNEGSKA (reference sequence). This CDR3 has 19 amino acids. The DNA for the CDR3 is TGCAGTGCTAGAGATAGGAGCGGGAGGGCCTTCGCGGACACCGGGGAGCTGTTTTTT. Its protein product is CSARDRSGRAFADTGELFF.

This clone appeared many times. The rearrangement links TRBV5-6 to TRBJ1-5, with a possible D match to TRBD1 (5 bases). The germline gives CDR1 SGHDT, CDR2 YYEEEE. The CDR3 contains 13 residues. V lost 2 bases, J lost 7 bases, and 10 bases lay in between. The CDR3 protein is CASSFGAGQPQHF. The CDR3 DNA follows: TGTGCCAGCAGCTTCGGGGCAGGGCAGCCCCAGCATTTT.

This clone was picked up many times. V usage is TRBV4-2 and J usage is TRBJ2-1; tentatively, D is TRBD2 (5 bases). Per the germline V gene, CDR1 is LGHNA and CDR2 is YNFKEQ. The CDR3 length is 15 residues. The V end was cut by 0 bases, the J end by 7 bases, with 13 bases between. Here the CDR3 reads CASSQDRLTGNEQFF. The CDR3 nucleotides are TGTGCCAGCAGCCAAGATAGGCTAACGGGAAATGAGCAGTTCTTC.

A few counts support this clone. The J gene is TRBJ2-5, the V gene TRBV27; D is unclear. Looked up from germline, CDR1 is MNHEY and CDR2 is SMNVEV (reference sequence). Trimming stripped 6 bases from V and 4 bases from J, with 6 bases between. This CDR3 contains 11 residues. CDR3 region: CASRWGETQYF. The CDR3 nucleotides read TGTGCCAGCAGGTGGGGAGAGACCCAGTACTTC.

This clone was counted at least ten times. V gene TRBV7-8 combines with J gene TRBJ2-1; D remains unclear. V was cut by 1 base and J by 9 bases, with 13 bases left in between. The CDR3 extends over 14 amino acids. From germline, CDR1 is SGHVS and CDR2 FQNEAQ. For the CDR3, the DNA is TGTGCCAGCAGCTTAGGTCGGCTTATAACTGAGCAGTTCTTC. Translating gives CASSLGRLITEQFF.

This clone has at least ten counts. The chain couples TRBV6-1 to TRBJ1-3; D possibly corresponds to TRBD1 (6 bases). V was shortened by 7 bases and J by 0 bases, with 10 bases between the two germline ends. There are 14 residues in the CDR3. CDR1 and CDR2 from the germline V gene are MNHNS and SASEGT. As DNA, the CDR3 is TGTGCCAGCATGGGGACAACCTCTGGAAACACCATATATTTT. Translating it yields CASMGTTSGNTIYF.

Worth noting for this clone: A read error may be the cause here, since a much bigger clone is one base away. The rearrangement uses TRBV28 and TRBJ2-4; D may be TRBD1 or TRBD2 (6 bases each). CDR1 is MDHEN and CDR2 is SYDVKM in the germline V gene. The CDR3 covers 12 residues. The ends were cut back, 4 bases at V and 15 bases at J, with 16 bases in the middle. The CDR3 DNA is TGTGCCAGCAGTTCAACAGGGACTCGGAGGTACTTC. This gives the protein CASSSTGTRRYF.

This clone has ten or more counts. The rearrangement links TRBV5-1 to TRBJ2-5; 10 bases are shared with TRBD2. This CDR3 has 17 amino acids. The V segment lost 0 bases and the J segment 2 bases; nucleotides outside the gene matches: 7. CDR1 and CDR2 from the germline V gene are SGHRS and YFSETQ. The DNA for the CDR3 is TGCGCCAGCAGCTTGGGGACTAGCGGAGGGTATCAAGAGACCCAGTACTTC. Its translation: CASSLGTSGGYQETQYF. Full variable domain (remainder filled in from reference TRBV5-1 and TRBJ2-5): KAGVTQTPRYLIKTRGQQVTLSCSPISGHRSVSWYQQTPGQGLQFLFEYFSETQRNKGNFPGRFSGRQFSNSRSEMNVSTLELGDSALYLCASSLGTSGGYQETQYFGPGTRLLVL.

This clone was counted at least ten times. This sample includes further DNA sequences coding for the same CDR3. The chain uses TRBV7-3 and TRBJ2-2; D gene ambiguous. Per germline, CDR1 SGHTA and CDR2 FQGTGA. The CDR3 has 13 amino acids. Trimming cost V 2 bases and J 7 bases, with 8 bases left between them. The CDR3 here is CASSLGPLGELFF. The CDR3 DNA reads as TGTGCCAGCAGCTTAGGCCCGCTCGGGGAGCTGTTTTTT.

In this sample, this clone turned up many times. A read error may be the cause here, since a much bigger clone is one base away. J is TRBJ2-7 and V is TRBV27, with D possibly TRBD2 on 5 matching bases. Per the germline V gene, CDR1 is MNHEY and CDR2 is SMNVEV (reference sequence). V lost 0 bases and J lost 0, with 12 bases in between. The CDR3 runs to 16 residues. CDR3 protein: CASSLSLGLSSYEQYF. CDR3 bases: TGTGCCAGCAGTTTATCCCTTGGACTCAGCTCCTACGAGCAGTACTTC.

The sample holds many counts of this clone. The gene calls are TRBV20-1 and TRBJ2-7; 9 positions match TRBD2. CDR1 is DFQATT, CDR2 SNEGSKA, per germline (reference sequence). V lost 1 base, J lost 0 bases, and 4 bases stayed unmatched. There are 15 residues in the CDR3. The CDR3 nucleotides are TGCAGTGCTAGAGCGAGCGGGAGGATCTCCTACGAGCAGTACTTC. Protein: CSARASGRISYEQYF.

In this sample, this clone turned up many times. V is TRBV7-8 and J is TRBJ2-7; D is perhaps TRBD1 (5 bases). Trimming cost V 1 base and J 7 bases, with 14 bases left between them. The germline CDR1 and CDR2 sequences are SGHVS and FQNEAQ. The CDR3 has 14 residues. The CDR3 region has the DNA TGTGCCAGCAGCTTAGTTCGTCAGGGCGGTGAGCAGTACTTC. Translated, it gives CASSLVRQGGEQYF.

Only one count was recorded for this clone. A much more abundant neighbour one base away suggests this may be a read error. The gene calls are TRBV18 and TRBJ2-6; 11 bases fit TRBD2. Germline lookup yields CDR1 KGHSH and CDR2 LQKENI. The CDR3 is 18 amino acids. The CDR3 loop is CASSLTSGSPPGSNVLTF. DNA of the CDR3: TGTGCCAGCTCACTCACTAGCGGGAGCCCCCCTGGGTCCAACGTCCTGACTTTC.

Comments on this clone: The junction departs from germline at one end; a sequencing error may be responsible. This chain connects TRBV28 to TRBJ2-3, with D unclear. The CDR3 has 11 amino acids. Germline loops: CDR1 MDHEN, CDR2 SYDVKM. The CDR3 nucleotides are TGTGCCAGCTGTTTTCTGGGTACTCAGTATTTT. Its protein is CASCFLGTQYF.

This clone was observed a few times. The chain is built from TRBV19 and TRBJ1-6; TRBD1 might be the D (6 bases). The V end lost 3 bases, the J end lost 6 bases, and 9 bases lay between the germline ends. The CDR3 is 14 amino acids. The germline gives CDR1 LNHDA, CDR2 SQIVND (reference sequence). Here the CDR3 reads CASSMQGFNSPLHF. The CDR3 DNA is TGTGCCAGTAGTATGCAGGGGTTTAATTCACCCCTCCACTTT.

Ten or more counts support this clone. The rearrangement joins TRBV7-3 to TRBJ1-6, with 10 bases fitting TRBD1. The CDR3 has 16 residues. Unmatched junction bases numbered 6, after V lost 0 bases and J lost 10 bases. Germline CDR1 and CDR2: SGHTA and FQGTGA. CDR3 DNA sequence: TGTGCCAGCAGCTTAACGGGGGACAGGGGATTGTCACCCCTCCACTTT. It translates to CASSLTGDRGLSPLHF.

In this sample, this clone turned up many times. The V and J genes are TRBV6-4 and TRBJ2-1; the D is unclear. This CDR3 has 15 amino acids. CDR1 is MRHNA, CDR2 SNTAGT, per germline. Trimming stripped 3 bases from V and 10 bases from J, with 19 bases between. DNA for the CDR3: TGTGCCAGCAGTGAGTTTAGCTCGGCCCCAAGGGAGCAGTTCTTC. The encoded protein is CASSEFSSAPREQFF.

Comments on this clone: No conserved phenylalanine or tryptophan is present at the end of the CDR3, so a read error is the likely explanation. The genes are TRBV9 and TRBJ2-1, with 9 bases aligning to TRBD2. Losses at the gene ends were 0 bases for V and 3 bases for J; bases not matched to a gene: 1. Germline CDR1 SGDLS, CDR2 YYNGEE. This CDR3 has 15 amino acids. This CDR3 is CASSVGLADYNEQFS. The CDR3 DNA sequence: TGTGCCAGCAGCGTAGGACTAGCGGACTACAATGAGCAGTTCTCC.

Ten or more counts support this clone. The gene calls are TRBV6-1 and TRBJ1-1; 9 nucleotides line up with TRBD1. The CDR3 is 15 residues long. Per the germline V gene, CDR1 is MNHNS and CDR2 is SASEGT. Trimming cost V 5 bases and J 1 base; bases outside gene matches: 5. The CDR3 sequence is CASSLNRGQNTEAFF. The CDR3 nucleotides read TGTGCCAGCAGTTTAAACAGGGGGCAGAACACTGAAGCTTTCTTT.

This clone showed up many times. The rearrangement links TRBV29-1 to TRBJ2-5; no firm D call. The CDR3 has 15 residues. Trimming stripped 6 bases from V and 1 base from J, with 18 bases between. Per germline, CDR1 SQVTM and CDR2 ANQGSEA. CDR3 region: CSVSLLGRTQETQYF. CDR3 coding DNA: TGCAGCGTCTCTCTACTTGGACGGACCCAAGAGACCCAGTACTTC.

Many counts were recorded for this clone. CDR3 residues: CSARAVGGPAGKADTQYF. CDR3 nucleotides: TGCAGTGCCAGGGCTGTTGGTGGTCCAGCGGGAAAAGCAGATACGCAGTATTTT. This chain connects TRBV20-1 to TRBJ2-3; 7 positions agree with TRBD2. CDR1 is DFQATT, CDR2 SNEGSKA, per germline (reference sequence). The V gene end was trimmed by 6 bases and the J gene end by 4 bases; junction bases not matched to a gene: 22. The CDR3 consists of 18 residues.

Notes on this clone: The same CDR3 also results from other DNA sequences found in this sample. This chain's CDR3 is CASSRDRVRETQYF. DNA of the CDR3: TGCGCCAGCAGCCGTGACCGGGTCCGTGAGACCCAGTACTTC. V usage is TRBV10-1 and J usage is TRBJ2-5; D not resolved. V was shortened by 6 bases and J by 5 bases, with 16 bases between the two germline ends. Germline V gene lookup returns CDR1 WNHNN and CDR2 SYGVQD (reference sequence). The CDR3 consists of 14 residues.

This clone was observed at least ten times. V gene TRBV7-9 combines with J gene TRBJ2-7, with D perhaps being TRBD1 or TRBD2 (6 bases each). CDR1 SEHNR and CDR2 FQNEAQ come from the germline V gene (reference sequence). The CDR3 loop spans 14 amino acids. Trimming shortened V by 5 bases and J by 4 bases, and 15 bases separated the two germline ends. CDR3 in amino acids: CASSRGTLHYEQYF. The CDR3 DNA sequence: TGTGCCAGCAGCCGCGGGACACTTCATTACGAGCAGTACTTC.

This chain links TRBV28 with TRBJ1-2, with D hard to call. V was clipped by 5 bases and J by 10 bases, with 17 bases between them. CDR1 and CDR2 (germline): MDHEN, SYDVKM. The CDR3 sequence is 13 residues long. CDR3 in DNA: TGTGCCAGCAGTCCCCCTATTGCGTTTGACTACACCTTC. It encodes CASSPPIAFDYTF.

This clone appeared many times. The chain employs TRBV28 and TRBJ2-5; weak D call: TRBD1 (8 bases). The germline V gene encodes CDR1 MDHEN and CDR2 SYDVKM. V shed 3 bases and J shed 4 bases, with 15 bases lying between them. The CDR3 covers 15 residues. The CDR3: CASSFLQGGRETQYF. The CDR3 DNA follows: TGTGCCAGCAGTTTTCTACAGGGGGGGAGAGAGACCCAGTACTTC.

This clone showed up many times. The CDR3 reads CASSSRVTGELFF. The CDR3 DNA reads as TGTGCCAGCAGCTCAAGGGTGACCGGGGAGCTGTTTTTT. The V and J genes are TRBV7-3 and TRBJ2-2; D not certain. Trimming removed 4 bases from V and 5 bases from J, with 8 bases in between. The CDR3 covers 13 residues. CDR1 and CDR2 from the germline V gene are SGHTA and FQGTGA.